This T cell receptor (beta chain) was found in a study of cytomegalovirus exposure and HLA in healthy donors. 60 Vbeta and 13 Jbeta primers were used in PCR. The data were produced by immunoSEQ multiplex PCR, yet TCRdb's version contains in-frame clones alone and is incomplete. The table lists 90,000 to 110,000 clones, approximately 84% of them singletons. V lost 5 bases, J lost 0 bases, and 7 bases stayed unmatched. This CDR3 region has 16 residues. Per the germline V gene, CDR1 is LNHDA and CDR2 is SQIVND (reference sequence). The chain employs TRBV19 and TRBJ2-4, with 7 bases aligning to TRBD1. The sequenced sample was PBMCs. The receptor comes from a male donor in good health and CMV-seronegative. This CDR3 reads CASSSGTDIAKNIQYF. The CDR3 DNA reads TGTGCCAGTAGTTCCGGGACAGACATAGCCAAAAACATTCAGTACTTC.